In its sample, the clone carrying this TCR beta chain was seen many times. This sample was included in a study of human T cells and chemical hapten exposure. V gave up 2 bases and J gave up 5 bases, with 6 bases separating them. This CDR3 contains 13 residues. The germline V gene encodes CDR1 MNHEY and CDR2 SVGEGT. The time point was: patch test 1, 2 weeks after DPC sensitization. Stated treatment: therapeutic diphenylcyclopropenone sensitization with weekly scalp DPC. The library attached unique molecular identifiers to individual cDNA molecules. TCRdb fed the RACE reads into MiXCR, producing one record per CDR3 protein. The sample consists of 150,000 or so distinct CDR3 sequences, 13% to 15% of them appearing once.

This TCR derives from a woman in her thirties with alopecia areata. Some clones in this sample may be carry-over from other donors' samples. The sequences come from whole blood, collected in connection with sensitization to the hapten diphenylcyclopropenone (DPC). The genes are TRBV6-2 or TRBV6-3 and TRBJ2-2; D not resolved. DNA of the CDR3: TGTGCCAGCAGTTACGGTCATACCGGGGAGCTGTTTTTT. Its translation: CASSYGHTGELFF.